The sequence of this T cell receptor beta chain was determined in a study of identical twins. V dropped 5 bases and J dropped 12 bases, with 14 bases sitting between them. The CDR3 extends over 12 amino acids. TCRdb recomputed calls from the 5' RACE reads with MiXCR, one row per CDR3 protein. The sample has 550,000 to 700,000 distinct CDR3 sequences, 21% seen once. The same sample was also studied in work on T cells expressing NK-cell markers. This second study notes: Within several experiments, an anti-gamma-delta TCR antibody kept the sorting limited to alpha-beta TCR T cells.

The receptor's source is a woman aged 18-29 years in good health. Sequences were obtained from PBMCs. V and J are TRBV12-3 or TRBV12-4 and TRBJ2-1, with no clear D. CDR3 bases: TGTGCCAGCAGTACTCTAGTAATTTGGCAGTTCTTC. Encoded protein: CASSTLVIWQFF.